These T cell receptor beta chains were read from a single sample in a study of T cell repertoires in cytomegalovirus infection. Using its own MiXCR run on the reads, TCRdb lists one record per CDR3 protein. This sample has approximately 180,000 distinct CDR3 sequences; about a sixth occur once, and the top ten carry about 23%. The sequencing sample was made of CD8+ T cells from PBMCs. The receptor source for this set is a human donor in good health (CMV status not recorded). Some clones in this sample may be carry-over from other donors' samples. Both conserved end residues are part of each CDR3. The order of the fields is D gene, clone size, CDR3 length, J gene, V gene, CDR3 DNA, CDR3 protein. The D gene is left open where the match is weak. The size entry is marked missing in some rows and otherwise reads once, few, many or a size class.

>-|-|16|TRBJ2-5|TRBV6-5
TGTGCCAGCAGTTACAATAAGCGGTCAGGACAAGAGACCCAGTACTTC
CASSYNKRSGQETQYF
>TRBD1|few|15|TRBJ1-4|TRBV7-9
TGTGCCAGCAGTCGAACCGGGACAGGGTTGCAAAAACTGTTTTTT
CASSRTGTGLQKLFF
>-|few|18|TRBJ2-7|TRBV7-9
TGTGCCAGCAGCTCAACAGGGAAGGGGGGGCCATTTTCCTACGAGCAGTACTTC
CASSSTGKGGPFSYEQYF
>-|-|15|TRBJ1-1|TRBV4-3
TGCGCCAGCAGCCAAGATTTGATTCCTGCCACTGAAGCTTTCTTT
CASSQDLIPATEAFF
>TRBD2|-|16|TRBJ2-2|TRBV4-1
TGCGCCAGCAGCTCGACTAGCGGGGGAGAAACCGGGGAGCTGTTTTTT
CASSSTSGGETGELFF
>-|many|11|TRBJ2-1|TRBV7-2
TGTGCCAGCAGCTATAACAATGAGCAGTTCTTC
CASSYNNEQFF
>-|-|14|TRBJ2-7|TRBV7-9
TGTGCCAGCAGCTCGGGTGAATGGTCCTACGAGCAGTACTTC
CASSSGEWSYEQYF
>TRBD2|-|19|TRBJ2-5|TRBV29-1
TGCAGCGCCTACCTTTGGAAGGAAAGGAAACTAGCGGACCAAGAGACCCAGTACTTC
CSAYLWKERKLADQETQYF
>-|-|10|TRBJ2-1|TRBV2
TGTGCCATCCAGTACAATGAGCAGTTCTTC
CAIQYNEQFF
>-|few|12|TRBJ1-1|TRBV9
TGTGCCAGCAGCGACAGAAACACTGAAGCTTTCTTT
CASSDRNTEAFF
>TRBD1|few|15|TRBJ2-7|TRBV6-2/TRBV6-3
TGTGCCAGCAGCCCGCAACAGGGGGTCGCCTACGAGCAGTACTTC
CASSPQQGVAYEQYF
>-|few|12|TRBJ2-2|TRBV12-3/TRBV12-4
TGTGCCACCAGAGTGAACACCGGGGAGCTGTTTTTT
CATRVNTGELFF
>TRBD1|-|16|TRBJ1-5|TRBV6-1
TGTGCCAGCAGTGAATGGGGACAGGATAGCAATCAGCCCCAGCATTTT
CASSEWGQDSNQPQHF
>-|-|16|TRBJ2-1|TRBV12-5
TGTGCTAGTGCTCCACGCCCAGACACCATACCCAATGAGCAGTTCTTC
CASAPRPDTIPNEQFF
>-|-|16|TRBJ2-1|TRBV7-9
TGTGCCAGCAGCTTAGATTGGGGGAGCTCCTACAATGAGCAGTTCTTC
CASSLDWGSSYNEQFF
>-|few|13|TRBJ1-1|TRBV6-6
TGTGCCAGCAGCAGGGTGAAGAACACTGAAGCTTTCTTT
CASSRVKNTEAFF
>-|-|14|TRBJ1-5|TRBV5-5
TGTGCCAGCAGCTTGGTGGATTCTGATCAGCCCCAGCATTTT
CASSLVDSDQPQHF
>-|few|15|TRBJ1-5|TRBV10-3
TGTGCCATCAGTGAGCCTGGGACCTTGAATCAGCCCCAGCATTTT
CAISEPGTLNQPQHF
>-|-|13|TRBJ2-3|TRBV13
TGTGCCAGCAGCCCCTCTAGGACAGATACGCAGTATTTT
CASSPSRTDTQYF
>-|few|12|TRBJ2-7|TRBV29-1
TGCAGCGCCGTACAGGAGACCTACGAGCAGTACTTC
CSAVQETYEQYF
>-|many|14|TRBJ1-5|TRBV4-2
TGTGCCAGCAGCCAAGAGAGAGGGGTTGTAGCCCAGCATTTT
CASSQERGVVAQHF
>-|few|15|TRBJ2-7|TRBV5-1
TGCGCCAGCAGAGTCCCTACTGAAAACCCCTACGAGCAGTACTTC
CASRVPTENPYEQYF
>TRBD1|few|16|TRBJ1-2|TRBV30
TGTGCCTGGAACCGACCGGGACAGGGGATTTATTATGGCTACACCTTC
CAWNRPGQGIYYGYTF
>-|-|14|TRBJ2-7|TRBV12-3/TRBV12-4
TGTGCCAGCAGCCGATCGGGTGCCTCCTACGAGCAGTACTTC
CASSRSGASYEQYF
>TRBD1|-|16|TRBJ2-1|TRBV12-3/TRBV12-4
TGTGCCAGCAGTCAACCGGGACAGGTCTCCTACAATGAGCAGTTCTTC
CASSQPGQVSYNEQFF
>TRBD1|-|16|TRBJ1-5|TRBV6-6
TGTGCCAGCAGTTACTCGTCCCAGGGGGCACAACAGCCCCAGCATTTT
CASSYSSQGAQQPQHF
>-|few|13|TRBJ1-1|TRBV7-9
TGTGCCAGCAGCGCGGATACGGGACCTGAAGCTTTCTTT
CASSADTGPEAFF
>-|few|14|TRBJ1-5|TRBV24-1
TGTGCCACCAGCCAACCAGGGGGCAATCAGCCCCAGCATTTT
CATSQPGGNQPQHF